This TCR beta chain was observed in a study of cytomegalovirus exposure and HLA in healthy donors. Study in general: An earlier analysis found fewer than 140 million unique TCR beta sequences from about 190 million T cells. Out of 350 to 400 genotyped donors, roughly 80% belonged to the Caucasian-associated ancestry cluster. Study-wide findings and caveats: By a later analysis, the bulk of CMV-associated TCR beta chains appeared HLA-restricted.

This CDR3 has 15 amino acids. V was clipped by 0 bases and J by 6 bases; unmatched bases: 8. Per germline, CDR1 SGHDT and CDR2 YYEEEE. With respect to this clone: As yet, its antigen is unknown.

This PCR relied on a set of 60 Vbeta primers and 13 Jbeta primers. Libraries were prepared by immunoSEQ multiplex PCR; TCRdb keeps only in-frame clonotypes and omits some of them. The sample yields about 120,000 clones, around three fifths seen once. This chain joins TRBV5-6 and TRBJ1-2; 7 bases are shared with TRBD1. The sequence was collected from a woman aged 40-49 years in good health and CMV-seropositive. Sequencing was performed on PBMCs. CDR3 DNA sequence: TGTGCCAGCAGCTTGGGTACAGGGGTCCGTCATGGCTACACCTTC. Translated: CASSLGTGVRHGYTF.